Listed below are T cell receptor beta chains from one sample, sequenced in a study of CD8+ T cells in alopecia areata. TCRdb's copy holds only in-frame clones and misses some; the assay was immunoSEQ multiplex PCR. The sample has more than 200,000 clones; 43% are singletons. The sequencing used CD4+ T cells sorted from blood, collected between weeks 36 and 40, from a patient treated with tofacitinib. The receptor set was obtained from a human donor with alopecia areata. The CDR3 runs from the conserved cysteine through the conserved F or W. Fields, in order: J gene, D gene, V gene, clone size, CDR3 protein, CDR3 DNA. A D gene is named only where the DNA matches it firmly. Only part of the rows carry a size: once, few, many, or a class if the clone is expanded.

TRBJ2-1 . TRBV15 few CATSGTRLLAARNEQFF TGTGCCACCAGCGGTACCAGACTACTCGCGGCTAGAAATGAGCAGTTCTTC
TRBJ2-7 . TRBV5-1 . CASSSGHEGPYEQYF TGCGCCAGCAGCTCGGGACACGAAGGGCCCTACGAGCAGTACTTC
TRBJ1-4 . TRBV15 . CATSRDRGGISTNEKLFF TGTGCCACCAGCAGAGATCGGGGAGGAATCTCAACTAATGAAAAACTGTTTTTT
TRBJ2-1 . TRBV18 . CASSPGLPTLGSYNEQFF TGTGCCAGCTCACCCGGGCTTCCCACCCTTGGCTCCTACAATGAGCAGTTCTTC
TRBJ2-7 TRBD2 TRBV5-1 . CASSFTGTSGIYEQYF TGCGCCAGCAGCTTCACCGGGACTAGCGGGATCTACGAGCAGTACTTC
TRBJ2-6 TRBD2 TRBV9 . CASSSLAGGPGANVLTF TGTGCCAGCAGTTCTCTAGCGGGAGGGCCTGGGGCCAACGTCCTGACTTTC
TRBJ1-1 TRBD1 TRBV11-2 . CASSRTGQILTEAFF TGTGCCAGCAGCCGAACGGGACAGATACTCACTGAAGCTTTCTTT
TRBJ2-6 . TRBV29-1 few CSVVRWQGSGANVLTF TGCAGCGTTGTTAGATGGCAGGGTTCTGGGGCCAACGTCCTGACTTTC
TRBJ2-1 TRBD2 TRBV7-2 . CASSYRTSGSGTYNEQFF TGTGCCAGCAGTTATCGGACTAGCGGGAGTGGAACCTACAATGAGCAGTTCTTC
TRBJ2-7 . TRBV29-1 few CSVWTSGGYEQYF TGCAGCGTCTGGACATCTGGGGGGTACGAGCAGTACTTC
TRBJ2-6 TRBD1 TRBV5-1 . CASSLTGGLSGANVLTF TGCGCCAGCAGCCTGACAGGGGGCTTGTCTGGGGCCAACGTCCTGACTTTC
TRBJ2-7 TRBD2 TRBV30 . CAWIQTSGYEQYF TGTGCCTGGATTCAGACTAGCGGGTACGAGCAGTACTTC
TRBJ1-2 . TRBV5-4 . CASRQSGSLYGYTF TGTGCCAGCAGACAATCCGGCTCCCTTTATGGCTACACCTTC
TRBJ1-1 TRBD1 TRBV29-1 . CSVSGQGWNTEAFF TGCAGCGTTTCGGGACAGGGTTGGAACACTGAAGCTTTCTTT
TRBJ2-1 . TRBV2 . CASSDPTDEQFF TGTGCCAGCAGTGACCCAACTGATGAGCAGTTCTTC
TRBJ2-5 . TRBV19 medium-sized CASSIGEWETQYF TGTGCCAGTAGTATAGGCGAGTGGGAGACCCAGTACTTC
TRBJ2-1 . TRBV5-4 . CASSLLVGEQFF TGTGCCAGCAGCTTACTAGTTGGCGAGCAGTTCTTC
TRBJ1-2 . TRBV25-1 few CASSVGHPYGYTF TGTGCCAGCAGTGTCGGGCATCCATATGGCTACACCTTC
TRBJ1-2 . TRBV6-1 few CASSASWVHGYTF TGTGCCAGCAGTGCTAGCTGGGTGCATGGCTACACCTTC
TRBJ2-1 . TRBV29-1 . CSVEASTSFNEQFF TGCAGCGTTGAAGCAAGTACTAGTTTCAATGAGCAGTTCTTC
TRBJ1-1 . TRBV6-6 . CASTRTTNTEAFF TGTGCCAGCACTCGGACAACGAACACTGAAGCTTTCTTT
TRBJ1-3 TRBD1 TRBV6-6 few CASTLRQGAGNTIYF TGTGCCAGCACCCTCCGACAGGGAGCTGGAAACACCATATATTTT
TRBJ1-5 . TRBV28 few CASIPGIPFGPQHF TGTGCCAGCATCCCGGGGATCCCGTTTGGGCCCCAGCATTTT
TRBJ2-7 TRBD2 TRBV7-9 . CASSLGEGYEQYF TGTGCCAGCAGCTTAGGGGAGGGGTACGAGCAGTACTTC
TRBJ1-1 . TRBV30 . CAWSTGFSEAFF TGTGCCTGGAGTACAGGGTTCTCTGAAGCTTTCTTT
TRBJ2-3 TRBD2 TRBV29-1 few CSVDSGITDTQYF TGCAGCGTCGATAGCGGGATCACAGATACGCAGTATTTT
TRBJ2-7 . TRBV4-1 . CASSQDQARGASEQYF TGCGCCAGCAGCCAAGATCAGGCCAGGGGGGCCTCCGAGCAGTACTTC
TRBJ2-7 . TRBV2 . CARGEQYF TGTGCCAGGGGCGAGCAGTACTTC
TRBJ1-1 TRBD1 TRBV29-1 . CSVAPGGTEAFF TGCAGCGTTGCTCCAGGGGGCACTGAAGCTTTCTTT
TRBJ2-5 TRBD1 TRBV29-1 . CSGTGLGETQYF TGCAGCGGGACAGGGTTAGGGGAGACCCAGTACTTC
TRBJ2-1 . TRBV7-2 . CASSHGGGTSYNEQFF TGTGCCAGCAGCCATGGAGGCGGGACCTCCTACAATGAGCAGTTCTTC
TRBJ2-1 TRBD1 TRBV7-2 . CASSPTTGSGDEQFF TGTGCCAGCAGCCCGACGACAGGGAGTGGCGATGAGCAGTTCTTC
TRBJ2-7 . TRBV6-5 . CARTVLGPPYEQYF TGTGCCAGGACAGTTCTTGGACCGCCCTACGAGCAGTACTTC
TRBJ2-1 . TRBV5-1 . CASSLWDNEQFF TGCGCCAGCAGCTTGTGGGACAATGAGCAGTTCTTC
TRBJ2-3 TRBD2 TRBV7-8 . CASSLLAGSTDTQYF TGTGCCAGCAGCTTACTAGCGGGGAGCACAGATACGCAGTATTTT
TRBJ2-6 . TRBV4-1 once CASSQSGTRSSGANVLTF TGCGCCAGCAGCCAATCCGGGACACGAAGCTCTGGGGCCAACGTCCTGACTTTC
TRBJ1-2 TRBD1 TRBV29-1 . CSVEDREHYGYTF TGCAGCGTTGAGGACAGGGAGCACTATGGCTACACCTTC
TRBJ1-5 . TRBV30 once CAWSSDRNQPQHF TGTGCCTGGAGTTCAGACAGAAATCAGCCCCAGCATTTT
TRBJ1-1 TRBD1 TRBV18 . CASSPDAGQGGTEAFF TGTGCCAGCTCACCAGACGCGGGACAGGGAGGGACTGAAGCTTTCTTT